These 20 T cell receptor beta chains came from one sample sequenced in a study of cytomegalovirus exposure and HLA in healthy donors. A multiplex PCR was run with 60 Vbeta primers and 13 Jbeta primers. Repertoires were generated with immunoSEQ multiplex PCR, while TCRdb's copy carries only in-frame clones and drops some. The sample has around 130,000 clones, roughly three quarters seen once. Sequenced: PBMCs. Receptors were obtained from a woman aged 55-75 years in good health and CMV-seronegative.

The rearrangement uses TRBV28 and TRBJ2-5, with 10 nucleotides matching TRBD1. V trimming: 5 bases; J trimming: 0 bases; junction bases outside the gene matches: 3. The V gene's germline CDR1 is MDHEN and CDR2 SYDVKM. The CDR3 is made up of 15 amino acids. In DNA form, the CDR3 reads TGTGCCAGCAGTCGACAGGGGGCCTACCAAGAGACCCAGTACTTC. It specifies CASSRQGAYQETQYF.

This chain connects TRBV2 to TRBJ1-4, with D perhaps TRBD1 (5 bases). Germline V gene data show CDR1 as SNHLY and CDR2 as FYNNEI. The CDR3 loop spans 15 amino acids. The ends were cut back, 3 bases at V and 6 bases at J, with 14 bases in the middle. CDR3 nucleotides: TGTGCCAGCAGTGATAGTCAGGGTGGGGATGAAAAACTGTTTTTT. This codes for CASSDSQGGDEKLFF. Variable domain in full (rest from reference TRBV2 and TRBJ1-4): EPEVTQTPSHQVTQMGQEVILRCVPISNHLYFYWYRQILGQKVEFLVSFYNNEISEKSEIFDDQFSVERPDGSNFTLKIRSTKLEDSAMYFCASSDSQGGDEKLFFGSGTQLSVL.

The V and J genes are TRBV30 and TRBJ1-1; 7 nucleotides line up with TRBD1. The CDR3 sequence is 13 residues long. Germline trimming cut 3 bases from V and 5 bases from J; bases unmatched to any gene: 6. The germline V gene has CDR1 GTSNPN and CDR2 SVGIG (reference sequence). This chain's CDR3 is CAWRGRGRTEAFF. The DNA for the CDR3 is TGTGCCTGGAGGGGCAGGGGGAGAACTGAAGCTTTCTTT.

The chain combines TRBV15 with TRBJ2-7; TRBD1 is a possible D gene (6 bases). The CDR3 contains 15 residues. CDR1 LNHNV and CDR2 YYDKDF come from the germline V gene (reference sequence). The ends were cut back, 5 bases at V and 0 bases at J, with 14 bases in the middle. CDR3 loop: CATSRAGQSSYEQYF. In nucleotides, the CDR3 is TGTGCCACCAGCCGGGCTGGACAGAGCTCCTACGAGCAGTACTTC.

The chain carries TRBV2 and TRBJ2-3, with TRBD2 as a possible D gene (5 bases). Germline V gives CDR1 SNHLY, CDR2 FYNNEI. Trimming shortened V by 3 bases and J by 1 base, and 14 bases separated the two germline ends. This CDR3 is built from 16 residues. The CDR3 loop is CASSDDGGRGTDTQYF. For the CDR3, the DNA is TGTGCCAGCAGTGACGACGGAGGACGGGGCACAGATACGCAGTATTTT.

Only a few counts were recorded for this clone. J is TRBJ2-7 and V is TRBV19; 9 bases are shared with TRBD2. This CDR3 comprises 16 residues. Germline V lookup: CDR1 LNHDA, CDR2 SQIVND (reference sequence). J lost 4 bases, V lost 1 base, and 8 bases had no gene match. The CDR3 is CASSIAASGAVYEQYF. For the CDR3, the DNA is TGTGCCAGTAGTATAGCGGCTAGCGGGGCCGTGTACGAGCAGTACTTC. The variable domain in full, with the rest retrieved from reference TRBV19 and TRBJ2-7, is DGGITQSPKYLFRKEGQNVTLSCEQNLNHDAMYWYRQDPGQGLRLIYYSQIVNDFQKGDIAEGYSVSREKKESFPLTVTSAQKNPTAFYLCASSIAASGAVYEQYFGPGTRLTVT.

The rearrangement links TRBV28 to TRBJ1-2; possibly TRBD1 for D (5 bases). Germline assignment: CDR1 MDHEN and CDR2 SYDVKM. Trimming cost V 1 base and J 8 bases, with 14 bases left between them. There are 14 residues in the CDR3. The DNA for the CDR3 is TGTGCCAGCAGTTTATCTAGGGGATCTGGAGGCTACACCTTC. This translates into CASSLSRGSGGYTF.

The genes are TRBV6-5 and TRBJ1-6, with D possibly matching TRBD1 (6 bases). V lost 8 bases and J 7 bases, leaving 9 bases between the germline ends. Germline V gene data show CDR1 as MNHEY and CDR2 as SVGAGI. The CDR3 has 12 amino acids. CDR3 sequence: CASGGANSPLHF. The CDR3 DNA reads TGTGCCAGCGGGGGGGCGAATTCACCCCTCCACTTT.

Only one count was recorded for this clone. The chain has TRBV11-2 and TRBJ2-2; D is unresolved. Trimming removed 3 bases at V and 4 bases at J, with 15 bases between. Per the germline V gene, CDR1 is SGHAT and CDR2 is FQNNGV. This CDR3 spans 16 amino acids. DNA of the CDR3: TGTGCCAGCAGCTTGCCAACGCTAGTTAGCACCGGGGAGCTGTTTTTT. Translating it yields CASSLPTLVSTGELFF. Variable domain in full (rest from reference TRBV11-2 and TRBJ2-2): EAGVAQSPRYKIIEKRQSVAFWCNPISGHATLYWYQQILGQGPKLLIQFQNNGVVDDSQLPKDRFSAERLKGVDSTLKIQPAKLEDSAVYLCASSLPTLVSTGELFFGEGSRLTVL.

The gene calls are TRBV30 and TRBJ2-1; no clear D. This CDR3 comprises 13 residues. Germline V gene lookup returns CDR1 GTSNPN and CDR2 SVGIG (reference sequence). V lost 0 bases to trimming and J lost 7 bases, with 10 bases between them. CDR3 region: CAWSVHVANEQFF. In DNA form, the CDR3 reads TGTGCCTGGAGTGTACATGTGGCAAATGAGCAGTTCTTC.

The V call is TRBV7-9, the J call TRBJ2-7; D is unclear. With 2 bases removed from V and 2 bases from J, the gap between germline ends came to 16 bases. The CDR3 spans 16 residues. Germline V gene data show CDR1 as SEHNR and CDR2 as FQNEAQ (reference sequence). Written as DNA, the CDR3 is TGTGCCAGCAGCTTATCGGGTGGCGGAGACCCCTACGAGCAGTACTTC. As protein: CASSLSGGGDPYEQYF.

V is TRBV6-1 and J is TRBJ1-1, with D tentatively TRBD1 (6 bases). The V gene's germline CDR1 is MNHNS and CDR2 SASEGT. CDR3 length: 11 amino acids. The ends were cut back, 7 bases at V and 7 bases at J, with 10 bases in the middle. CDR3 region: CASNRVNEAFF. The CDR3 coding sequence is TGTGCCAGCAACAGGGTGAATGAAGCTTTCTTT.

This clone is a singleton in its sample. The V and J genes are TRBV28 and TRBJ2-2; a possible D gene is TRBD1 (6 bases). Germline-derived CDR1 and CDR2 are MDHEN and SYDVKM. CDR3 length equals 15 residues. The V gene lost 5 bases and the J gene lost 4 bases, with 14 bases spanning the gap. The CDR3, as DNA: TGTGCCAGCAGTGTTAGTGGGGGCCGCACCGGGGAGCTGTTTTTT. The encoded protein is CASSVSGGRTGELFF.

The genes are TRBV29-1 and TRBJ1-3; 8 bases agree with TRBD1. The CDR3 length is 14 residues. With 7 bases clipped from V and 2 bases from J, the junction kept 7 bases outside the gene matches. Germline V gene lookup returns CDR1 SQVTM and CDR2 ANQGSEA. In DNA, the CDR3 is TGCAGCGCCACCGGACAGGGCACTGGAAACACCATATATTTT. Encoded protein: CSATGQGTGNTIYF.

The chain joins TRBV6-5 to TRBJ2-2; 9 bases fit TRBD1. Looked up from germline, CDR1 is MNHEY and CDR2 is SVGAGI. The CDR3 has 15 amino acids. V shed 7 bases, J shed 4 bases, and the junction held 7 bases outside the gene matches. The CDR3 sequence is CASIQTGGSTGELFF. CDR3 nucleotide sequence: TGTGCCAGCATTCAGACAGGGGGAAGCACCGGGGAGCTGTTTTTT.

This clone showed up just a few times. CDR3 residues: CASSYSQGGGGNTIYF. CDR3 bases: TGTGCCAGCAGTTACTCACAAGGAGGCGGTGGAAACACCATATATTTT. V gene TRBV6-6 combines with J gene TRBJ1-3; D not certain. The CDR3 has 16 amino acids. CDR1 and CDR2 (germline): MNHNY, SVGAGI (reference sequence). With 0 bases removed from V and 3 bases from J, the gap between germline ends came to 12 bases.

The chain recombines TRBV9 with TRBJ2-3; the match to TRBD1 covers 7 bases. From germline, CDR1 is SGDLS and CDR2 YYNGEE. This CDR3 is built from 15 residues. Trimming cost V 4 bases and J 1 base; bases outside gene matches: 6. The CDR3 coding sequence is TGTGCCAGCAGCTCCCGACAGGGCCGCACAGATACGCAGTATTTT. Translating it yields CASSSRQGRTDTQYF. Together with reference TRBV9 and TRBJ2-3, the CDR3 gives the full variable domain: DSGVTQTPKHLITATGQRVTLRCSPRSGDLSVYWYQQSLDQGLQFLIQYYNGEERAKGNILERFSAQQFPDLHSELNLSSLELGDSALYFCASSSRQGRTDTQYFGPGTRLTVL.

The chain uses TRBV23-1 and TRBJ1-5; D is possibly TRBD1 (5 bases). TRBV23-1 is placed among ORFs of uncertain function. V was cut by 7 bases and J by 4 bases, with 8 bases left in between. The CDR3 length is 12 residues. The CDR3 spells CASNRRNQPQHF. For the CDR3, the DNA is TGCGCCAGCAACAGGAGAAATCAGCCCCAGCATTTT.

V usage is TRBV27 and J usage is TRBJ2-5; TRBD1 might be the D (5 bases). The J call is doubtful: the DNA matches TRBJ2-7 better. Germline V CDR1 and CDR2: MNHEY, SMNVEV (reference sequence). The CDR3 consists of 12 residues. For the CDR3, the DNA is TGTGCCAGGCCCCAGGGTCCGGGCGAGCAGTACTTC. Translated: CARPQGPGEQYF.

The gene calls are TRBV7-9 and TRBJ1-4, with a tentative D call TRBD1 (6 bases). Deletions cut 5 bases from V and 0 bases from J, with 10 bases between. Germline lookup yields CDR1 SEHNR and CDR2 FQNEAQ (reference sequence). The CDR3 extends over 15 amino acids. CDR3 protein: CASSPQGSTNEKLFF. In DNA, the CDR3 is TGTGCCAGCAGCCCACAGGGATCAACTAATGAAAAACTGTTTTTT.